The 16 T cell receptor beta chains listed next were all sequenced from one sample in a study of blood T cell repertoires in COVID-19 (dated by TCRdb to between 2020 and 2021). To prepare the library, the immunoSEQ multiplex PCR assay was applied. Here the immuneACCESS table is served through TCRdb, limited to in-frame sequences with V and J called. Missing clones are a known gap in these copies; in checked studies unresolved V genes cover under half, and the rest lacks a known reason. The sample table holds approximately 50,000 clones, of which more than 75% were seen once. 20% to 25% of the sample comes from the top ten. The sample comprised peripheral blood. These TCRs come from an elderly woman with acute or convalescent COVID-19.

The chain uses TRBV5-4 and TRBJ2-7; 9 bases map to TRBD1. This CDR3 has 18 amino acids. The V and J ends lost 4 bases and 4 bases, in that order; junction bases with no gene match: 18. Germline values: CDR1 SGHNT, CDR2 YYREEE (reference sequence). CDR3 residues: CASSRGRRSTGGGYEQYF. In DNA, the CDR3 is TGTGCCAGCAGCAGGGGCCGACGGTCGACAGGGGGAGGGTACGAGCAGTACTTC.

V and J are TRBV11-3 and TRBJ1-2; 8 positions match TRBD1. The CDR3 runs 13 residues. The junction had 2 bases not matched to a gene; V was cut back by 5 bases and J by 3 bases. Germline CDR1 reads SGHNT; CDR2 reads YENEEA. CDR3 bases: TGTGCCAGCAGCCCGGACAGGGACTATGGCTACACCTTC. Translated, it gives CASSPDRDYGYTF. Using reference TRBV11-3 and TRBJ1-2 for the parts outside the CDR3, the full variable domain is EAGVVQSPRYKIIEKKQPVAFWCNPISGHNTLYWYLQNLGQGPELLIRYENEEAVDDSQLPKDRFSAERLKGVDSTLKIQPAELGDSAVYLCASSPDRDYGYTFGSGTRLTVV.

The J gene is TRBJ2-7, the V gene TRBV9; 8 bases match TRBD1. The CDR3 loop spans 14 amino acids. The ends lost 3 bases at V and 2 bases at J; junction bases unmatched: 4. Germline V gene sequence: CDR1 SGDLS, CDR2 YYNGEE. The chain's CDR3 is CASSAGQGPYEQYF. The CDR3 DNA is TGTGCCAGCAGCGCAGGACAGGGCCCCTACGAGCAGTACTTC. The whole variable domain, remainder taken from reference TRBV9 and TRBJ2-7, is DSGVTQTPKHLITATGQRVTLRCSPRSGDLSVYWYQQSLDQGLQFLIQYYNGEERAKGNILERFSAQQFPDLHSELNLSSLELGDSALYFCASSAGQGPYEQYFGPGTRLTVT.

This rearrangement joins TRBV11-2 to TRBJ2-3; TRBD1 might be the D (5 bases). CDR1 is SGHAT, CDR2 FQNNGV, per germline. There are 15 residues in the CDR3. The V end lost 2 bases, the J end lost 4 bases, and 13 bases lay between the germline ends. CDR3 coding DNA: TGTGCCAGCAGCTTATCGGCAGGGAACGCAGATACGCAGTATTTT. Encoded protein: CASSLSAGNADTQYF. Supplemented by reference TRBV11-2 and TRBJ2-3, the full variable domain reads EAGVAQSPRYKIIEKRQSVAFWCNPISGHATLYWYQQILGQGPKLLIQFQNNGVVDDSQLPKDRFSAERLKGVDSTLKIQPAKLEDSAVYLCASSLSAGNADTQYFGPGTRLTVL.

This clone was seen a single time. CDR3 sequence: CASSPQVNQPQHF. The CDR3 DNA reads as TGTGCCAGCTCACCGCAGGTCAATCAGCCCCAGCATTTT. This rearrangement joins TRBV18 to TRBJ1-5; D is unclear. The CDR3 runs to 13 residues. V dropped 3 bases and J dropped 3 bases, with 6 bases sitting between them. Germline lookup yields CDR1 KGHSH and CDR2 LQKENI.

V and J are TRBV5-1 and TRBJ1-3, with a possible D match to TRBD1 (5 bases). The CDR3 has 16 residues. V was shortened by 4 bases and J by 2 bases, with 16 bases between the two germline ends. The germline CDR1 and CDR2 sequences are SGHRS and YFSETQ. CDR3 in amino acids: CASSGGESHPGNTIYF. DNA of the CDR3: TGCGCCAGCAGCGGGGGGGAAAGTCATCCTGGAAACACCATATATTTT. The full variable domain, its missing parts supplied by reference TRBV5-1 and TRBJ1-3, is KAGVTQTPRYLIKTRGQQVTLSCSPISGHRSVSWYQQTPGQGLQFLFEYFSETQRNKGNFPGRFSGRQFSNSRSEMNVSTLELGDSALYLCASSGGESHPGNTIYFGEGSWLTVV.

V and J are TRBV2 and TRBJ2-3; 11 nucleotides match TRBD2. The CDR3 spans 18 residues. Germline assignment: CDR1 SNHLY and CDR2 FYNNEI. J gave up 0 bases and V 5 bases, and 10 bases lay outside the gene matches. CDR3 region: CASSLAGGTPTSTDTQYF. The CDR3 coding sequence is TGTGCCAGCAGTCTAGCGGGAGGAACACCCACTAGCACAGATACGCAGTATTTT.

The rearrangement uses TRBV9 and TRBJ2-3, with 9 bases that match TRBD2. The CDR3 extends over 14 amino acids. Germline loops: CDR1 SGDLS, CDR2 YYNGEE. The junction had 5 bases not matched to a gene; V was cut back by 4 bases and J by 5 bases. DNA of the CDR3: TGTGCCAGCAGCTTAGCGGGAGTAAGAGATACGCAGTATTTT. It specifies CASSLAGVRDTQYF.

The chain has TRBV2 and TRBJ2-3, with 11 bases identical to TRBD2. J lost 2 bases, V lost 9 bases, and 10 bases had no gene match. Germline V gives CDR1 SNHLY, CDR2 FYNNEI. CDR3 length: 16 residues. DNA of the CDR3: TGTGCCAGTGCCTGGGGGACTAGCGGATTCACAGATACGCAGTATTTT. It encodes CASAWGTSGFTDTQYF.

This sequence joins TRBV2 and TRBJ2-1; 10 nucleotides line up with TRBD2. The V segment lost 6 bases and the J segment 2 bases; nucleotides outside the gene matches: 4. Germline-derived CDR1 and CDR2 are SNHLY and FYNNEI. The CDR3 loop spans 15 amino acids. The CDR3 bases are TGTGCCAGCAGGGCCCTAGCGGGAGCCTACAATGAGCAGTTCTTC. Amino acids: CASRALAGAYNEQFF.

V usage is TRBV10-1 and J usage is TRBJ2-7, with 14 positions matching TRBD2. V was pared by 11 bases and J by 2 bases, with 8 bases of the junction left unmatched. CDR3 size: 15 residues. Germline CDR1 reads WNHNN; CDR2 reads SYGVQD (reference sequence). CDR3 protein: CAVPGLAGDAYEQYV. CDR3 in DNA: TGCGCCGTTCCGGGACTAGCGGGAGATGCCTACGAGCAGTACGTC.

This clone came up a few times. The CDR3 sequence: CASSTGDWAGYTF. As DNA, the CDR3 is TGTGCCAGCAGCACAGGGGATTGGGCTGGCTACACCTTC. V gene TRBV12-3 or TRBV12-4 combines with J gene TRBJ1-2; 7 bases match TRBD1. The CDR3 is 13 amino acids. V lost 6 bases, J lost 7 bases, and 8 bases stayed unmatched.

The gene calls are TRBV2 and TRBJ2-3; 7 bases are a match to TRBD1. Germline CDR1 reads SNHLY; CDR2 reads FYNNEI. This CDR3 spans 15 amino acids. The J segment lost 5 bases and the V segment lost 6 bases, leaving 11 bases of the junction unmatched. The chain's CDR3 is CASRLQGQGGDTQYF. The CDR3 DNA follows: TGTGCCAGCAGGTTACAGGGGCAGGGTGGAGATACGCAGTATTTT.

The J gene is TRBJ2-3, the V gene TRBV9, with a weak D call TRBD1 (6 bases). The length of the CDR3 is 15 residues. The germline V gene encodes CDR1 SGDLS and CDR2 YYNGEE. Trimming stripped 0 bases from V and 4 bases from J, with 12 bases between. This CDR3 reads CASSVGVRGADTQYF. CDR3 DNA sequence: TGTGCCAGCAGCGTAGGTGTCAGGGGTGCAGATACGCAGTATTTT. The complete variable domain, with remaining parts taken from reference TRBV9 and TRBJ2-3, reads DSGVTQTPKHLITATGQRVTLRCSPRSGDLSVYWYQQSLDQGLQFLIQYYNGEERAKGNILERFSAQQFPDLHSELNLSSLELGDSALYFCASSVGVRGADTQYFGPGTRLTVL.

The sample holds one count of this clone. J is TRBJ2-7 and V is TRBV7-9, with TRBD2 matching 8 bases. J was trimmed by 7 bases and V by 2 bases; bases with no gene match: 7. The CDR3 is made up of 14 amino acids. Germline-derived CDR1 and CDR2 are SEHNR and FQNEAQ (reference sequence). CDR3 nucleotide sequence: TGTGCCAGCAGCTTATTAGCGGGAAAAGGAGAGCAGTACGTC. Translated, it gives CASSLLAGKGEQYV.

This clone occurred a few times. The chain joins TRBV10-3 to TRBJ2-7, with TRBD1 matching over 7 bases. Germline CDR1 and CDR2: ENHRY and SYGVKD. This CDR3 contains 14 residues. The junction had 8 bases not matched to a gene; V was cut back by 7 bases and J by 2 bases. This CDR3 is CAITDGQATYEQYF. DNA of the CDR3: TGTGCCATCACTGACGGACAGGCCACCTACGAGCAGTACTTC.